This T cell receptor beta chain was sequenced during a study of T cell repertoires in cytomegalovirus infection. Study results and caveats: HLA-C-restricted CMV clonotypes gave the most frequent clonotype in two of eight donors.

TCRdb processed the reads anew with MiXCR; each CDR3 protein has one entry. The table lists approximately 990,000 distinct CDR3 sequences, roughly a third of them singletons. The CDR3 contains 13 residues. Deletions cut 7 bases from V and 1 base from J, with 11 bases between. Per germline, CDR1 MNHEY and CDR2 SVGEGT. This clonotype was seen more than once but under ten times. Antigen: not known. This chain uses TRBV6-2 or TRBV6-3 with TRBJ2-7; D is ambiguous. The source was cultured CD8+ T cells from PBMCs, collected from culture after CMV antigen stimulation. This TCR was recovered from a human donor in good health (CMV status not recorded). Some clones in this sample may be carry-over from other donors' samples. The CDR3 sequence is CASTPAPSYEQYV. The CDR3, as DNA: TGTGCCAGCACTCCAGCGCCGTCCTACGAGCAGTACGTC.